A selection of T cell receptor beta chains follows, all from one sample in a study of blood T cell repertoires in COVID-19. Produced via immunoSEQ multiplex PCR; TCRdb's table is partial and in-frame only. The table shows some 150,000 clones, with approximately 85% occurring only once. Material: peripheral blood. All receptors come from a man aged 55-75 years with COVID-19, enrolled during active disease. Both conserved end residues are part of each CDR3. D genes are given only for firm matches. The size of a clone is reported for some rows only, either as once, few or many, or as a class for expanded clones.

D	size	V	J	CDR3	DNA
TRBD2	-	TRBV9	TRBJ2-1	CASSAAGGLWGYNEQFF	TGTGCCAGCAGCGCGGCGGGGGGACTCTGGGGCTACAATGAGCAGTTCTTC
TRBD1	-	TRBV6-2/TRBV6-3	TRBJ2-1	CASSLSDRKFF	TGTGCCAGCAGCCTGTCGGACAGGAAGTTCTTC
-	-	TRBV3-1/TRBV3-2	TRBJ1-5	CASSALAGVNQPQHF	TGTGCCAGCAGCGCTCTGGCAGGGGTCAATCAGCCCCAGCATTTT
TRBD1	once	TRBV18	TRBJ1-1	CASSPQTGRNTEAFF	TGTGCCAGCTCACCACAGACAGGGAGGAACACTGAAGCTTTCTTT
-	few	TRBV7-2	TRBJ1-2	CASSLPGFNYGYTF	TGTGCCAGCAGCCTCCCAGGTTTTAACTATGGCTACACCTTC
TRBD2	-	TRBV29-1	TRBJ2-3	CSVDGSGWRDTQYF	TGCAGCGTTGACGGTAGCGGGTGGCGCGATACGCAGTATTTT
TRBD1	-	TRBV5-6	TRBJ1-2	CASSRWGDRATDGYTF	TGTGCCAGCAGCCGATGGGGAGACAGGGCCACGGATGGCTACACCTTC
TRBD1	-	TRBV6-6	TRBJ1-6	CASRTSSQGVNSPLHF	TGTGCCAGCAGGACCTCCTCTCAGGGGGTTAATTCACCCCTCCACTTT
TRBD1	-	TRBV4-2	TRBJ1-4	CASSQDRGREKLFF	TGTGCCAGCAGCCAGGACAGGGGGCGGGAAAAACTGTTTTTT
-	-	TRBV30	TRBJ1-6	CAWRLSDRNNSPLHF	TGTGCCTGGAGGTTAAGCGATAGAAATAATTCACCCCTCCACTTT
-	once	TRBV19	TRBJ1-5	CASSIAAGSNQPQHF	TGTGCCAGTAGTATAGCGGCAGGAAGCAATCAGCCCCAGCATTTT
TRBD1	-	TRBV6-2/TRBV6-3	TRBJ2-6	CASSYAPGQDISGANVLTF	TGTGCCAGCAGCTATGCACCGGGACAGGACATCTCTGGGGCCAACGTCCTGACTTTC
TRBD1	-	TRBV7-9	TRBJ1-1	CASSLGQGTEAFF	TGTGCCAGCAGCTTAGGACAGGGCACTGAAGCTTTCTTT
-	-	TRBV19	TRBJ2-1	CASSITESSYNEQFF	TGTGCCAGTAGTATTACAGAAAGCTCCTACAATGAGCAGTTCTTC
TRBD1	-	TRBV28	TRBJ1-3	CASSSTGGAYTIYF	TGTGCCAGCAGTTCGACAGGGGGCGCGTACACCATATATTTT
-	-	TRBV19	TRBJ1-6	CASSIYRQNSPLHF	TGTGCCAGTAGTATCTACAGGCAGAATTCACCCCTCCACTTT
TRBD1	few	TRBV4-1	TRBJ2-3	CASSHTTGDGTDTQYF	TGCGCCAGCAGCCATACGACAGGGGACGGCACAGATACGCAGTATTTT
-	-	TRBV24-1	TRBJ2-3	CATSDLRPGDTQYF	TGTGCCACCAGTGATTTGCGGCCAGGAGATACGCAGTATTTT
-	-	TRBV3-1/TRBV3-2	TRBJ1-2	CASSQSRYGYGYTF	TGTGCCAGCAGCCAGTCGAGGTATGGCTATGGCTACACCTTC
-	-	TRBV11-3	TRBJ2-6	CASSLSGAGANVLTF	TGTGCCAGCAGCTTGTCAGGGGCTGGGGCCAACGTCCTGACTTTC
-	-	TRBV19	TRBJ1-3	CASSIGQPGNTIYF	TGTGCCAGTAGTATTGGCCAACCTGGAAACACCATATATTTT
TRBD1	-	TRBV9	TRBJ2-5	CASSPLDREETQYF	TGTGCCAGCAGCCCCTTGGACAGGGAAGAGACCCAGTACTTC
-	once	TRBV7-9	TRBJ1-2	CASSPQGQIGSYGCTF	TGTGCCAGCAGCCCTCAGGGTCAGATCGGGAGCTATGGCTGCACCTTC
-	-	TRBV5-1	TRBJ2-3	CASLRRGFGTDTQYF	TGCGCCAGCCTTAGGAGGGGCTTTGGGACAGATACGCAGTATTTT
-	-	TRBV18	TRBJ1-2	CASSPGGKNYGYTF	TGTGCCAGCTCACCGGGGGGGAAAAACTATGGCTACACCTTC
-	-	TRBV6-5	TRBJ1-4	CASSYSGGTNEKLFF	TGTGCCAGCAGTTACAGTGGCGGAACTAATGAAAAACTGTTTTTT
-	once	TRBV21-1	TRBJ1-1	CASSRRGRKITEAFF	TGTGCCAGCAGCCGCAGGGGGCGCAAAATAACTGAAGCTTTCTTT
-	-	TRBV3-1/TRBV3-2	TRBJ1-2	CASSQATGNYGYTF	TGTGCCAGCAGCCAAGCGACAGGCAACTATGGCTACACCTTC
TRBD2	-	TRBV19	TRBJ2-3	CASTTRLAGDPDTQYF	TGTGCCAGTACGACCCGACTAGCGGGAGACCCAGATACGCAGTATTTT
TRBD1	-	TRBV7-9	TRBJ1-1	CASTPGQPNTEAFF	TGTGCCAGCACCCCGGGACAGCCGAACACTGAAGCTTTCTTT
-	-	TRBV27	TRBJ1-6	CASSFLNSPLHF	TGTGCCAGCAGTTTCCTAAATTCACCCCTCCACTTT
-	few	TRBV12-5	TRBJ1-1	CASGLGHTGLNTEAFF	TGTGCTAGTGGTTTGGGCCATACAGGGTTGAACACTGAAGCTTTCTTT
TRBD1	-	TRBV7-2	TRBJ2-1	CASSVDRGPYNEQFF	TGTGCCAGCAGCGTGGACAGGGGCCCCTACAATGAGCAGTTCTTC
-	-	TRBV10-3	TRBJ2-1	CAVGGGSSSYNEQFF	TGTGCCGTTGGTGGGGGGTCCAGCTCCTACAATGAGCAGTTCTTC
-	-	TRBV2	TRBJ1-2	CAGYSLGANYGYTF	TGTGCCGGCTATTCGTTGGGCGCTAACTATGGCTACACCTTC
TRBD1	-	TRBV4-2	TRBJ1-1	CASSQEVGTGGTEAFF	TGTGCCAGCAGCCAGGAGGTGGGGACAGGGGGCACTGAAGCTTTCTTT
-	-	TRBV19	TRBJ1-3	CASTETPSSGNTIYF	TGTGCCAGTACCGAAACACCAAGCTCTGGAAACACCATATATTTT
-	once	TRBV11-3	TRBJ1-1	CASSAGPNTEAFF	TGTGCCAGCAGCGCCGGTCCGAACACTGAAGCTTTCTTT
TRBD2	-	TRBV6-2/TRBV6-3	TRBJ2-7	CASSTRLAGYEQYF	TGTGCCAGCAGTACGCGACTAGCGGGCTACGAGCAGTACTTC
-	once	TRBV6-5	TRBJ1-2	CASSYQGDYGYTF	TGTGCCAGCAGTTACCAAGGGGACTATGGCTACACCTTC
-	-	TRBV2	TRBJ1-2	CASSDGQGNYGYTF	TGTGCCAGCAGTGACGGGCAGGGGAACTATGGCTACACCTTC
TRBD1	-	TRBV19	TRBJ1-5	CASSSSRTGGGNQPQHF	TGTGCCAGTAGTTCTTCCCGGACAGGGGGCGGCAATCAGCCCCAGCATTTT
-	-	TRBV5-4	TRBJ2-7	CASSLFTGYEQYF	TGTGCCAGCAGCTTGTTTACGGGCTACGAGCAGTACTTC
-	-	TRBV28	TRBJ1-4	CASTASGTNEKLFF	TGTGCCAGCACTGCTTCAGGGACTAATGAAAAACTGTTTTTT
-	-	TRBV6-1	TRBJ1-1	CASKWERGAFF	TGTGCCAGCAAGTGGGAAAGGGGAGCTTTCTTT
-	-	TRBV10-3	TRBJ1-1	CAISESATGLMNTEAFF	TGTGCCATCAGTGAGTCGGCTACAGGTCTCATGAACACTGAAGCTTTCTTT
-	-	TRBV19	TRBJ1-2	CASSYRTGDYGYTF	TGTGCCAGTAGCTACAGGACGGGGGACTATGGCTACACCTTC
-	once	TRBV24-1	TRBJ2-5	CATRGTSGETQYF	TGTGCCACCAGAGGGACGAGCGGGGAGACCCAGTACTTC